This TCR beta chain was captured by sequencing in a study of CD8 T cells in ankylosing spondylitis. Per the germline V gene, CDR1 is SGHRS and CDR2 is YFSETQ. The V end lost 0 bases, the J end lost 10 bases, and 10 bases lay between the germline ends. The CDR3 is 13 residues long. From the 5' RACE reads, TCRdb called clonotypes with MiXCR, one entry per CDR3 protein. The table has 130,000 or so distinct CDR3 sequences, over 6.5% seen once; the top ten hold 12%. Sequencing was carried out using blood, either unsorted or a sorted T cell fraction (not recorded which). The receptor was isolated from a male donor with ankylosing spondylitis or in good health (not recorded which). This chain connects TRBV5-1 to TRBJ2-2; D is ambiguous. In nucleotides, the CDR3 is TGCGCCAGCAGCTTGGGGCAGGCAAAGGAGCTGTTTTTT. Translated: CASSLGQAKELFF.